This T cell receptor (beta chain) was observed in a study of graft-versus-host responses after intestinal transplantation (dated by TCRdb to the early 2020s). In terms of the full investigation: Multivisceral, liver-intestinal, or isolated intestinal transplants were received by the recipients. Every recipient was given anti-thymocyte globulin induction, followed by approximately 3 years of maintenance tacrolimus and steroids. Graft-versus-host and host-versus-graft alloreactive T cell clones were tracked in the graft, circulation and bone marrow after intestinal transplantation using bulk TCR-beta CDR3 sequencing. Alloreactive clones were identified by sequencing pre-transplant mixed lymphocyte reaction products and comparing these products with unstimulated pre-transplant donor and recipient T cells. A cohort of about two dozen intestinal transplant recipients, including one retransplant, was enrolled, and a few patients lacking pretransplant specimens were excluded. A peak of at least 4% donor T cells among recipient peripheral blood mononuclear cells was the definition used for donor T cell macrochimerism. Rather than going through the commercial service, samples from three later patients were sequenced in-house on an Illumina MiSeq and processed with MiXCR. Findings and caveats that apply to the study as a whole: The conclusions were limited by the relatively low number and heterogeneity of the intestinal transplant patients. Early after transplant, peak levels of circulating GvH clones were found to be associated with declines in HvG clones. High GvH to HvG T cell clonal ratios were observed in the allografts of patients with donor T cell macrochimerism. GvH clones turned up in recipient bone marrow, with some appearing earlier in ileal mucosa or blood, a pattern consistent with an intestinal mucosal origin.

Concerning this clone: Its cognate antigen has yet to be identified. Base qualities are not at hand, and no much larger clone is one base apart.

This specimen's time point label, per the study, means: cells obtained before transplantation from donor or recipient. CD3+CD4+ and CD3+CD8+ populations were FACS-sorted from unstimulated pre-transplant donor and recipient cells taken from spleen or lymph nodes. For CDR1 and CDR2, the germline V gene lists SQVTM and ANQGSEA. The CDR3 starts with the cysteine, ends with the phenylalanine, and has 11 residues. The only DNA kept is the CDR3, 33 bases in frame from the first base. A distance of 9 bases separates the germline ends of V and J, which lose 5 bases and 5 bases respectively. Preparation of the library involved the immunoSEQ multiplex PCR assay. In most patients, genomic DNA was isolated using the Qiagen DNeasy Blood and Tissue Kit and sent frozen to Adaptive Biotechnologies for TCR sequencing. High-throughput TCR-beta CDR3 sequencing of genomic DNA from most patients was performed by Adaptive Biotechnologies. The study's processing was this. TCR sequencing data for roughly 18 patients were retrieved from Adaptive's ImmunoSEQ software; three other patients were processed with MiXCR and VDJtools. To correct CD4 versus CD8 sorting errors, sequences present in both subsets at a frequency ratio below 5:1 were removed. Because the origin of CDR3 nucleotide sequences shared between donor and recipient could not be assigned, those sequences were removed. To count as alloreactive, a clone needed at least 2-fold expansion over unstimulated cells and a minimum CFSE-low frequency of 0.002% (template counts) or 0.001% (read counts). Clones were considered mappable if detected in sequenced pre-transplant spleen, lymph node, or MLR CFSE-low populations of the donor or recipient. The cumulative frequency of alloreactive clones was calculated as a percentage of all sequences, weighted by copy number. TCRdb retrieved this table from immuneACCESS and kept in-frame rearrangements only. Not all clones are present; in checked studies, unresolved V genes account for under half, and no reason is known for the remainder. V and J calls and clone size are given by that table; D and trimming were obtained from the DNA. In this sample the table shows roughly 100,000 clones, roughly 93% of which occur a single time. The top ten hold 1.2% of the sample.

The chain was built from TRBV29-1 and TRBJ2-5; too little of a D gene remains to name it. The sample here was unstimulated CD8+ T cells sorted from spleen or lymph node cells, taken before intestinal transplant. The receptor's source is a human donor who received an intestinal transplant. At the DNA level, the sequence is TGCAGCGTTTCTAGTCGGGAGACCCAGTACTTC. Its protein product is CSVSSRETQYF.